The rows below give T cell receptor beta chains drawn from one sample of a study of shared clonotypes between healthy human individuals. This table comes from immunoSEQ multiplex PCR, and its TCRdb copy is limited to in-frame clones, with some not included. Altogether around 940,000 clones are present, less than 85% being singletons, with the ten largest covering over 1.3%. The material sequenced was memory CD4+ T cells sorted from blood. Every receptor here comes from a man younger than 35 in good health. Both conserved end residues are part of each CDR3. Each record gives: CDR3 length, V gene, J gene, clone size, D gene, CDR3 protein, CDR3 DNA. A D gene is named only where the DNA matches it firmly. Size tells how often a clone was seen (once, few, many) or the class of an expanded clone, and some rows leave it out.

>14|TRBV5-4|TRBJ2-3|NA|TRBD2
CASSPGTNTDTQYF
TGTGCCAGCAGCCCCGGGACTAACACAGATACGCAGTATTTT
>14|TRBV18|TRBJ2-7|NA|TRBD2
CASSPSRGAGEQYF
TGTGCCAGCTCACCTAGCCGGGGAGCGGGGGAGCAGTACTTC
>16|TRBV11-2|TRBJ2-1|NA|TRBD1
CASSSIQGASYNEQFF
TGTGCCAGCAGCTCTATACAGGGGGCGTCGTACAATGAGCAGTTCTTC
>15|TRBV5-1|TRBJ2-7|once|TRBD1
CASSREGQGARGLYF
TGCGCCAGCAGCCGTGAAGGACAGGGGGCGCGGGGGCTGTACTTC
>13|TRBV6-6|TRBJ1-6|NA|NA
CATKDMINSPLHF
TGTGCCACCAAAGACATGATTAATTCACCCCTCCACTTT
>18|TRBV7-8|TRBJ2-2|NA|TRBD1
CASSLPRLGQGAAGELFF
TGTGCCAGCAGCTTACCACGCTTAGGGCAGGGGGCGGCCGGGGAGCTGTTTTTT
>13|TRBV6-6|TRBJ1-2|many|NA
CASSYSEGYGYTF
TGTGCCAGCAGTTACTCAGAGGGCTATGGCTACACCTTC
>14|TRBV5-1|TRBJ1-3|NA|NA
CASSSGVSGNTIYF
TGCGCCAGCAGCTCAGGGGTATCTGGAAACACCATATATTTT
>15|TRBV21-1|TRBJ1-2|NA|NA
CASSPDRQCGYGYTF
TGTGCCAGCAGCCCGGACAGACAGTGCGGCTATGGCTACACCTTC
>12|TRBV5-1|TRBJ2-7|NA|NA
CASSPGLNEQYF
TGCGCCAGCAGCCCGGGACTCAACGAGCAGTACTTC
>15|TRBV5-1|TRBJ1-2|NA|TRBD1
CASSSGTGSSYGYTF
TGCGCCAGCAGCAGCGGGACAGGGTCGAGCTATGGCTACACCTTC
>16|TRBV13|TRBJ2-7|few|TRBD1
CASSLGPGQGWYEQYF
TGTGCCAGCAGCTTGGGCCCGGGACAGGGATGGTACGAGCAGTACTTC
>15|TRBV27|TRBJ2-1|few|TRBD2
CASSSPSGNINEQFF
TGTGCCAGCAGTTCTCCTAGCGGTAATATCAATGAGCAGTTCTTC
>12|TRBV19|TRBJ1-6|few|NA
CASTSKNSPLHF
TGTGCCAGTACCTCCAAAAATTCACCCCTCCACTTT
>13|TRBV5-1|TRBJ2-7|NA|NA
CASRLAEPYEQYF
TGCGCCAGCCGATTGGCGGAACCCTACGAGCAGTACTTC
>12|TRBV28|TRBJ1-4|NA|TRBD1
CASSSRGEKLFF
TGTGCCAGCAGTTCCAGGGGGGAAAAACTGTTTTTT
>15|TRBV10-2|TRBJ2-7|NA|TRBD1
CASTSVDRSSYEQYF
TGCGCCAGCACATCGGTGGACAGGAGCTCCTACGAGCAGTACTTC
>14|TRBV6-5|TRBJ2-7|NA|TRBD2
CASSSTSGSYEQYF
TGTGCCAGCAGTTCGACTAGCGGAAGCTACGAGCAGTACTTC
>15|TRBV7-2|TRBJ2-7|NA|TRBD2
CASSLEASGAYEQYF
TGTGCCAGCAGCTTAGAGGCTAGCGGCGCCTACGAGCAGTACTTC
>12|TRBV28|TRBJ1-1|NA|NA
CASSTKVAEAFF
TGTGCCAGCAGCACCAAGGTGGCTGAAGCTTTCTTT
>12|TRBV30|TRBJ2-1|once|NA
CAWSAVGHEQFF
TGTGCCTGGAGTGCCGTGGGCCATGAGCAGTTCTTC
>14|TRBV4-3|TRBJ2-7|NA|NA
CASSQEEGSYEQYF
TGCGCCAGCAGCCAAGAAGAGGGCTCCTACGAGCAGTACTTC
>15|TRBV7-2|TRBJ2-1|NA|NA
CASSLASATSNEQFF
TGTGCCAGCAGCTTAGCTAGCGCAACTTCGAATGAGCAGTTCTTC
>15|TRBV10-3|TRBJ2-7|NA|NA
CAISQSDRNSYEQYF
TGTGCCATCAGTCAGTCGGACCGAAATTCCTACGAGCAGTACTTC
>14|TRBV27|TRBJ2-3|NA|TRBD2
CAQRIGGSTDTQYF
TGTGCCCAGAGGATCGGGGGGAGCACAGATACGCAGTATTTT
>15|TRBV18|TRBJ2-1|once|TRBD2
CASSIGLAVYNEQFF
TGTGCCAGCTCAATCGGACTAGCGGTCTACAATGAGCAGTTCTTC
>13|TRBV27|TRBJ1-1|once|TRBD1
CASSLQGDTEAFF
TGTGCCAGCAGTTTACAGGGGGACACTGAAGCTTTCTTT